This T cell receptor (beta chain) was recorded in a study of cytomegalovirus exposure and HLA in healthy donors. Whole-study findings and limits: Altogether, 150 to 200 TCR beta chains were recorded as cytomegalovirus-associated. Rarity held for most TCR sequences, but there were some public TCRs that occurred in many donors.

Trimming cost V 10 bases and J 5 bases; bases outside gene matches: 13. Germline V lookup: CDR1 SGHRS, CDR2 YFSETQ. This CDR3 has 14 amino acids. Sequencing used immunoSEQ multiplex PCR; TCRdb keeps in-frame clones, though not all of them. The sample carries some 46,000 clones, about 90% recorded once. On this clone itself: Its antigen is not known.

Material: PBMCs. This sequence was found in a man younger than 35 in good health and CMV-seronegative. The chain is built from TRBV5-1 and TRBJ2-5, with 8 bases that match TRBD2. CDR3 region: CARRPGGAEETQYF. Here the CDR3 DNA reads TGCGCCCGCCGGCCGGGGGGGGCGGAGGAGACCCAGTACTTC.